These 6 T cell receptor beta chains came from one sample sequenced in a study of T cells in women clearing cervical HPV infection. The protocol was immunoSEQ multiplex PCR, while the TCRdb copy is restricted to in-frame clones and leaves out a portion. With around 30,000 clones in the sample, the ten largest clones hold 2.5% to 3%. The sample comprised blood buffy coat. Every receptor here comes from a woman aged 18 to 69 with a cervical HPV16 infection that either progressed to CIN3+ or cleared (not recorded which).

Note on this clone: The read is 3 residues too short to cover the CDR3 end, so that end is filled in from the germline J gene. V and J are TRBV19 and TRBJ1-2; D is uncertain. The CDR3 is 13 residues long. The V gene's germline CDR1 is LNHDA and CDR2 SQIVND (reference sequence). The CDR3 reads CASSKAVSYDYTF. CDR3 DNA, as far as it was read: TGTGCCAGTAGTAAGGCGGTTTCCTACGAC. The full variable domain, rest sourced from reference TRBV19 and TRBJ1-2, is DGGITQSPKYLFRKEGQNVTLSCEQNLNHDAMYWYRQDPGQGLRLIYYSQIVNDFQKGDIAEGYSVSREKKESFPLTVTSAQKNPTAFYLCASSKAVSYDYTFGSGTRLTVV.

As regards this clone: The read falls 3 residues short of the CDR3 end, and the missing part is taken from the germline J gene. This chain connects TRBV2 to TRBJ1-2; D unresolved. Per the germline V gene, CDR1 is SNHLY and CDR2 is FYNNEI. The CDR3 is 8 residues long. V lost 8 bases, J lost 7 bases, and 2 bases lay in between. Partial CDR3 DNA: TGTGCCAGCCGTGGC. It yields the protein CASRG. The entire CDR3 protein reads CASRGYTF. Variable domain in full (rest from reference TRBV2 and TRBJ1-2): EPEVTQTPSHQVTQMGQEVILRCVPISNHLYFYWYRQILGQKVEFLVSFYNNEISEKSEIFDDQFSVERPDGSNFTLKIRSTKLEDSAMYFCASRGYTFGSGTRLTVV.

To note about this clone: The CDR3 goes on 3 residues after the read ends, and that part is filled in from the germline J gene. This chain uses TRBV12-3 or TRBV12-4 with TRBJ2-6; no clear D. This CDR3 has 15 residues. V lost 3 bases and J lost 3, with 9 bases in between. Incomplete CDR3 DNA: TGTGCCAGCAGTTTTCGGGTTTTTGGGGCCAACGTC. This codes for CASSFRVFGANV. The full CDR3 protein reads CASSFRVFGANVLTF.

A note on this clone: The read is 3 residues too short to cover the CDR3 end, so that end is filled in from the germline J gene. V gene TRBV3-1 (or the pseudogene TRBV3-2) combines with J gene TRBJ2-7; D is uncertain. This CDR3 has 11 residues. With 3 bases removed from V and 4 bases from J, the gap between germline ends came to 4 bases. Germline CDR1 is LGHDT and CDR2 is YNNKEL (reference sequence). CDR3 residues: CASSQSYEQYF. The part of the CDR3 DNA that was read is TGTGCCAGCAGCCAGTCTTACGAG.

A remark on this clone: The sequenced fragment ends 3 residues before the CDR3 boundary, so the rest is inferred from the germline J gene. The chain has TRBV7-9 and TRBJ2-7, with D unclear. There are 12 residues in the CDR3. V was shortened by 6 bases and J by 6 bases, with 12 bases between the two germline ends. Per germline, CDR1 SEHNR and CDR2 FQNEAQ (reference sequence). CDR3: CASSLTAREQYF. The CDR3 DNA, read in part, is TGTGCCAGCAGTTTAACAGCTCGCGAG.

A note on this clone: The CDR3 end lies 3 residues beyond the end of the read and is filled in from the germline J gene. The rearrangement uses TRBV30 and TRBJ2-6; D not certain. Germline V CDR1 and CDR2: GTSNPN, SVGIG (reference sequence). The CDR3 runs to 15 residues. V gave up 2 bases and J gave up 0 bases, with 8 bases separating them. Incomplete CDR3 DNA: TGTGCCTGGAGTATCGACAACTCTGGGGCCAACGTC. Translating it yields CAWSIDNSGANV. The whole CDR3 region reads CAWSIDNSGANVLTF.